This T cell receptor (beta chain) is from a study of blood T cell repertoires in COVID-19. Germline V CDR1 and CDR2: SQVTM, ANQGSEA. This CDR3 has 15 residues. The V gene end was trimmed by 0 bases and the J gene end by 4 bases; junction bases not matched to a gene: 7. The method was immunoSEQ multiplex PCR; TCRdb's version includes in-frame clones alone and lacks a portion of them. The table records 250,000 to 400,000 clones, about 91% of them present only once. The sample was peripheral blood. The clonotype comes from a woman in her 30s with COVID-19, enrolled during active disease. The chain has TRBV29-1 and TRBJ1-2; TRBD1 aligns across 8 bases. The CDR3 region has the DNA TGCAGCGTTGAAGAAGGGACAGGTGCTACCTATGGCTACACCTTC. Translating it yields CSVEEGTGATYGYTF.